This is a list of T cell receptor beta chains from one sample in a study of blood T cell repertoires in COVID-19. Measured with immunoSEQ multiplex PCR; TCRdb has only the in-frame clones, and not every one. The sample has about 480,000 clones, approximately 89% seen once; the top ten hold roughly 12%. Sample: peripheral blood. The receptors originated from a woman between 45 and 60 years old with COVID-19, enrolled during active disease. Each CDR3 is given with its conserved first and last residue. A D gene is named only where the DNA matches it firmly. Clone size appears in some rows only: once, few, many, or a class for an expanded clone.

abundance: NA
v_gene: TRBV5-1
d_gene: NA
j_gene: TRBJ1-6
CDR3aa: CASSLEPSYNSPLHF
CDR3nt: TGCGCCAGCAGCTTGGAACCCAGCTATAATTCACCCCTCCACTTT

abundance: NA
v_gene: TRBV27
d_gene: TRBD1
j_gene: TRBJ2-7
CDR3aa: CASSLNRGGYEQYF
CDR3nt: TGTGCCAGCAGTTTAAACAGGGGCGGCTACGAGCAGTACTTC

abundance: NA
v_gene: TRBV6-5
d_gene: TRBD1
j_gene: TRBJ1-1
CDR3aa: CASSRTGDEAFF
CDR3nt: TGTGCCAGCAGCCGAACAGGGGATGAAGCTTTCTTT

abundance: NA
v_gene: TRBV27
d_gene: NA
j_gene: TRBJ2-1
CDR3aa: CASSLGQETNEQFF
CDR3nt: TGTGCCAGCAGTTTGGGGCAGGAGACGAATGAGCAGTTCTTC

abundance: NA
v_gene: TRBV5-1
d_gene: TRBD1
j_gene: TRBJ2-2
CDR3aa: CASSLAPGTGKAGELFF
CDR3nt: TGCGCCAGCAGCTTGGCCCCCGGGACAGGGAAGGCCGGGGAGCTGTTTTTT

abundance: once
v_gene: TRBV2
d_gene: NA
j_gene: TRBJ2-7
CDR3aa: CASTQGRTYEQYF
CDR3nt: TGTGCCAGCACACAGGGACGGACCTACGAGCAGTACTTC

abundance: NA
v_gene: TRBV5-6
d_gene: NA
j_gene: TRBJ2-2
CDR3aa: CASSLVQGARELFF
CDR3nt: TGTGCCAGCAGCTTGGTGCAGGGTGCCCGGGAGCTGTTTTTT

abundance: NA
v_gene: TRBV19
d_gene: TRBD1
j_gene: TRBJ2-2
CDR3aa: CASSLKGQGDTGELFF
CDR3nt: TGTGCCAGTAGCCTAAAGGGACAGGGTGACACCGGGGAGCTGTTTTTT

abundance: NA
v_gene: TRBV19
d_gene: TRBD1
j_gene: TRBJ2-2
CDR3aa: CASRRPGQSTPNTGELFF
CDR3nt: TGTGCCAGTAGGCGTCCGGGACAGTCTACTCCGAACACCGGGGAGCTGTTTTTT

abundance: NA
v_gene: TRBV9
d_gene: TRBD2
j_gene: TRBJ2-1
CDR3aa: CASSPDGLAGVNEQFF
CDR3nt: TGTGCCAGCAGCCCCGACGGACTAGCGGGGGTAAATGAGCAGTTCTTC

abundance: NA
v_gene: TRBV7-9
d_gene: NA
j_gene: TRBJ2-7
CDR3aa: CASSLAPVYDRTTYEQYF
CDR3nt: TGTGCCAGCAGCTTAGCCCCCGTCTATGACAGGACCACCTACGAGCAGTACTTC

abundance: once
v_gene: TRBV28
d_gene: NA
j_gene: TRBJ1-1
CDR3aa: CASRRGGGTEAFF
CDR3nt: TGTGCCAGCAGGAGGGGGGGCGGCACTGAAGCTTTCTTT

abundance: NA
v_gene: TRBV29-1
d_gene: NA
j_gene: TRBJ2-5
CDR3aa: CSVHNQETQYF
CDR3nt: TGCAGCGTTCACAACCAAGAGACCCAGTACTTC

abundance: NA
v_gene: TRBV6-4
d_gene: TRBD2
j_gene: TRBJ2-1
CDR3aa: CASSDNPGLANYNEQFF
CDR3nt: TGTGCCAGCAGTGACAACCCGGGACTAGCAAACTACAATGAGCAGTTCTTC

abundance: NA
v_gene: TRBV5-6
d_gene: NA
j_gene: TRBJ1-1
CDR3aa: CASSSGQTNTEAFF
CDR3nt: TGTGCCAGCAGCTCCGGACAGACGAACACTGAAGCTTTCTTT

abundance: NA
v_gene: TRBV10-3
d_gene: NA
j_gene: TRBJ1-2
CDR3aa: CAISETHGGRDGYTF
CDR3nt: TGTGCCATCAGTGAGACCCATGGGGGGAGGGATGGCTACACCTTC

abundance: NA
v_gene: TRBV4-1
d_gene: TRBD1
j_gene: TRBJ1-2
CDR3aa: CASSPRDRDPYYGYTF
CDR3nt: TGCGCCAGCAGCCCTCGGGACAGGGATCCCTACTATGGCTACACCTTC

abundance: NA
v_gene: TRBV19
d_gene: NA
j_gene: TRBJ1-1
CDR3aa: CASTKGGGTGEAFF
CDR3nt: TGTGCCAGTACCAAAGGCGGGGGAACAGGTGAAGCTTTCTTT

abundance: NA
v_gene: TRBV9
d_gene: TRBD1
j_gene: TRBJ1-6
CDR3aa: CASSPTGGDSPLHF
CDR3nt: TGTGCCAGCAGCCCCACAGGGGGTGATTCACCCCTCCACTTT

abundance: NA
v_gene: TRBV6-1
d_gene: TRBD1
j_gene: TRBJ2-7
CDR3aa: CASSLTGSNEQYF
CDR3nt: TGTGCCAGCAGTTTGACAGGGTCAAACGAGCAGTACTTC

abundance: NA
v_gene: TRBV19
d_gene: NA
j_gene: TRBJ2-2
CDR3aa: CASSMGLGSTGELFF
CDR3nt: TGTGCCAGTAGTATGGGGCTAGGTAGCACCGGGGAGCTGTTTTTT

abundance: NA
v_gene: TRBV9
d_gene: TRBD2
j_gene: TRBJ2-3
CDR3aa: CASSADSGGSTDTQYF
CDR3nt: TGTGCCAGCAGCGCCGATAGCGGGGGGTCCACAGATACGCAGTATTTT

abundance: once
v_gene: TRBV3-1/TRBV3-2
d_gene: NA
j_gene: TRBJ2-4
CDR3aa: CASSPPLGAKNIQYF
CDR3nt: TGTGCCAGCAGCCCGCCCCTAGGAGCCAAAAACATTCAGTACTTC

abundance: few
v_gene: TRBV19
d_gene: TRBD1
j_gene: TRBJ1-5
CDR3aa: CASSIQGAGNQPQHF
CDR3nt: TGTGCCAGTAGTATACAGGGGGCTGGCAATCAGCCCCAGCATTTT

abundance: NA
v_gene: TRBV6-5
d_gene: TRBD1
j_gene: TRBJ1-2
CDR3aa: CASSSTGVGNYGYTF
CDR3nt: TGTGCCAGCAGTTCTACAGGGGTTGGGAACTATGGCTACACCTTC

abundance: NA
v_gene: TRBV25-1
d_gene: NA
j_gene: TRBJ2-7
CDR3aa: CASSIGGPYEQYF
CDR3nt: TGTGCCAGCAGTATCGGGGGGCCCTACGAGCAGTACTTC

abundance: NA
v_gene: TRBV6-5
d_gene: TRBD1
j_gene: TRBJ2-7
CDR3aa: CASKGQGKNEQYF
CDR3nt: TGTGCCAGCAAGGGACAGGGAAAGAACGAGCAGTACTTC

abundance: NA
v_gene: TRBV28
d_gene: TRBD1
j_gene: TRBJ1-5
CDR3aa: CASSLKRQGAGSNQPQHF
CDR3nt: TGTGCCAGCAGTTTAAAAAGACAGGGGGCCGGGAGCAATCAGCCCCAGCATTTT

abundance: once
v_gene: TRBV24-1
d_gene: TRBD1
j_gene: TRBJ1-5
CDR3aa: CATSEGQGPQHF
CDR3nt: TGTGCCACCAGTGAGGGACAGGGGCCCCAGCATTTT

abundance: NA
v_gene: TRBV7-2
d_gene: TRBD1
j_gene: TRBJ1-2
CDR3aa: CASSLNRGRGYTF
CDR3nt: TGTGCCAGCAGCTTAAACAGGGGTAGGGGCTACACCTTC

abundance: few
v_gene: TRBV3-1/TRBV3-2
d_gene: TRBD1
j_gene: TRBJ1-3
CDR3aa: CASSRDRGNTIYF
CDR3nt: TGTGCCAGCAGCCGGGACAGGGGGAACACCATATATTTT

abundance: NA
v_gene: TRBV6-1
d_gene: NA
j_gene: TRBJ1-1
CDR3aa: CASSDVLGAEAFF
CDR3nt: TGTGCCAGCAGTGACGTCCTGGGCGCTGAAGCTTTCTTT

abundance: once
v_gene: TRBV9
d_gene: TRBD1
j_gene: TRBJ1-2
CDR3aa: CASRSSGGGGDYGYTF
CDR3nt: TGTGCCAGCAGATCCTCGGGAGGGGGCGGGGACTATGGCTACACCTTC

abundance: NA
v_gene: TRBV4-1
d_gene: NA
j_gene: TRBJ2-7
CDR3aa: CASSPAAGEQYF
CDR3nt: TGCGCCAGCAGTCCGGCGGCCGGGGAGCAGTACTTC

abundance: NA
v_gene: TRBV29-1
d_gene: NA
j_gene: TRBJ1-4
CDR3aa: CSVAELSNEKLFF
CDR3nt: TGCAGCGTTGCAGAACTATCTAATGAAAAACTGTTTTTT

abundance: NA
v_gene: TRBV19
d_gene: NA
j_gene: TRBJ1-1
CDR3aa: CASSPEKGGTEAFF
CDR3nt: TGTGCCAGTAGCCCCGAGAAGGGAGGTACTGAAGCTTTCTTT

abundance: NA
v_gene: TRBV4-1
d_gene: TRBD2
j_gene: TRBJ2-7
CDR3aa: CASSQDRGSSGGAWQYF
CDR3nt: TGCGCCAGCAGCCAAGATCGGGGTTCTAGCGGGGGGGCCTGGCAGTACTTC

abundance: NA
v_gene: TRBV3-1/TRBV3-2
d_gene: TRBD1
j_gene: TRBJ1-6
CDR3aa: CASSFGQGMDSPLHF
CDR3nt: TGTGCCAGCAGCTTTGGACAGGGCATGGATTCACCCCTCCACTTT

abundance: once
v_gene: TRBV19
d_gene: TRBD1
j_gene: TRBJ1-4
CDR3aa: CASSPGTGSPATNEKLFF
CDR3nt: TGTGCCAGTAGTCCCGGGACAGGTTCCCCTGCAACTAATGAAAAACTGTTTTTT

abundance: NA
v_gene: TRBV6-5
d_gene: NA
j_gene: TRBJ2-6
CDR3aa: CASSLTLSGANVLTF
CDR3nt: TGTGCCAGCAGTCTAACGCTCTCCGGGGCCAACGTCCTGACTTTC

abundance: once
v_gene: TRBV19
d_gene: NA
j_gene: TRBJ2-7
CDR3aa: CASSIGTQGTYEQYF
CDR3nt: TGTGCCAGTAGTATCGGGACGCAGGGGACCTACGAGCAGTACTTC

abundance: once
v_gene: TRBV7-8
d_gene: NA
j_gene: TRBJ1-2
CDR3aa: CASSSPRGGYTF
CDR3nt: TGTGCCAGCAGCTCCCCTCGGGGGGGCTACACCTTC

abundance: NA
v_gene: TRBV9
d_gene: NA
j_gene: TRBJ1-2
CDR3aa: CASSARAGGYTF
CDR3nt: TGTGCCAGCAGCGCCAGGGCAGGCGGCTACACCTTC

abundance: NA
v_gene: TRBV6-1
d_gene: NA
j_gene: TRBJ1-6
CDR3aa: CASSEREPFTLHF
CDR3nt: TGTGCCAGCAGTGAGAGGGAACCCTTTACCCTCCACTTT

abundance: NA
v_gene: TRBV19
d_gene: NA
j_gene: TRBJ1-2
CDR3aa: CASSIAGQWSWGYTF
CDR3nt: TGTGCCAGTAGTATAGCCGGACAGTGGTCGTGGGGCTACACCTTC

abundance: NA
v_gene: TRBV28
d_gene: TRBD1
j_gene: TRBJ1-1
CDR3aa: CASSLGLGQGGTEAFF
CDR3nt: TGTGCCAGCAGTTTGGGACTTGGACAGGGGGGGACTGAAGCTTTCTTT

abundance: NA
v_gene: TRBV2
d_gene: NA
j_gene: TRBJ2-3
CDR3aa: CASSEGTGTFTSTDTQYF
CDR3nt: TGTGCCAGCAGTGAAGGGACCGGGACTTTTACTAGCACAGATACGCAGTATTTT

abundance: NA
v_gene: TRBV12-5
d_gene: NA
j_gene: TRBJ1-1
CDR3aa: CASGLGQLNTEAFF
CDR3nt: TGTGCTAGTGGTTTGGGACAGTTGAACACTGAAGCTTTCTTT

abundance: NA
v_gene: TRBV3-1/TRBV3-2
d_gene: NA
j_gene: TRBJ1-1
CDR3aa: CASSQVLMNTEAFF
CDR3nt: TGTGCCAGCAGCCAAGTACTTATGAACACTGAAGCTTTCTTT

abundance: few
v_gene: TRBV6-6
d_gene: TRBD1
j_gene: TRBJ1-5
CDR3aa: CASIPTGDGNQPQHF
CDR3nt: TGTGCCAGCATACCGACAGGGGATGGCAATCAGCCCCAGCATTTT

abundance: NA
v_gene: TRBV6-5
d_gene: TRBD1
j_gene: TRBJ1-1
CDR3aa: CASRGQGGAFF
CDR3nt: TGTGCCAGCAGGGGCCAAGGGGGCGCTTTCTTT

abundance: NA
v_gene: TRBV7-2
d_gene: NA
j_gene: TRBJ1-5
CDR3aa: CASSLGDSRNQPQHF
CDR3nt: TGTGCCAGCAGCTTAGGAGACAGCCGGAATCAGCCCCAGCATTTT

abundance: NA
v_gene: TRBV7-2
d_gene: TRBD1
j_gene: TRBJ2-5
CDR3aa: CASSLEDRGFETQYF
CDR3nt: TGTGCCAGCAGCTTAGAGGACAGGGGGTTTGAGACCCAGTACTTC

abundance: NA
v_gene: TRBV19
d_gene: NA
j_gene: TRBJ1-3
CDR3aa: CASSWSGAVASGNTIYF
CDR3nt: TGTGCCAGTAGTTGGTCTGGGGCAGTCGCTTCCGGAAACACCATATATTTT